This TCR beta chain was sequenced during a study of control samples from healthy donors and cancer patients. Repertoires were generated with immunoSEQ multiplex PCR, while TCRdb's copy carries only in-frame clones and drops some. This table holds about 70,000 clones, 84% found once. V lost 0 bases to trimming and J lost 4 bases, with 12 bases between them. CDR3 length: 14 residues. Per germline, CDR1 GTSNPN and CDR2 SVGIG (reference sequence). Source material: blood. V is TRBV30 and J is TRBJ1-2; no reliable D call. This sequence originates from a man in his forties or fifties in good health. CDR3 DNA sequence: TGTGCCTGGAGTGTGTCGTGGGGTGGCTATGGCTACACCTTC. Amino acid sequence: CAWSVSWGGYGYTF.